The 30 T cell receptor beta chains below all came from one sample that was sequenced in a study of cytomegalovirus exposure and HLA in healthy donors. Primers included in the PCR were 60 Vbeta and 13 Jbeta primers. Libraries were prepared by immunoSEQ multiplex PCR; TCRdb keeps only in-frame clonotypes and omits some of them. Of some 200,000 clones in the sample, roughly 87% were seen once. Sequenced: PBMCs. These receptors originate from a girl less than two years old in good health and CMV-seronegative.

The gene calls are TRBV19 and TRBJ2-3; 12 nucleotides match TRBD1. There are 16 residues in the CDR3. After removal of 7 bases from V and 10 bases from J, the junction contained 15 bases not matched to a gene. Germline V gene lookup returns CDR1 LNHDA and CDR2 SQIVND (reference sequence). CDR3: CASTLTSGQGAQSQYF. CDR3 nucleotide sequence: TGTGCCAGTACCCTTACTTCGGGACAGGGGGCCCAATCGCAGTATTTT.

The gene calls are TRBV11-1 and TRBJ2-5; the D gene is possibly TRBD1 (5 bases). The CDR3 covers 16 residues. V dropped 5 bases and J dropped 4 bases, with 20 bases sitting between them. Germline CDR1 and CDR2: SGHAT and FQDESV (reference sequence). The CDR3 nucleotides are TGTGCCAGCAGCCTAAGGATCCCCCAAAGGGGAGAGACCCAGTACTTC. Its protein is CASSLRIPQRGETQYF.

The CDR3 DNA reads as TGTGCCAGCAGCTTAACTAGCGGGGTGGGGACCGGGGAGCTGTTTTTT. Translation: CASSLTSGVGTGELFF. This chain links TRBV7-3 with TRBJ2-2, with 8 positions matching TRBD2. Germline CDR1 is SGHTA and CDR2 is FQGTGA. The CDR3 contains 16 residues. V was clipped by 0 bases and J by 5 bases; unmatched bases: 5.

The chain employs TRBV18 and TRBJ1-5; D uncertain. The V and J ends lost 1 base and 5 bases respectively, with 12 bases between them. The CDR3 totals 15 residues. CDR1 is KGHSH, CDR2 LQKENI, per germline. The CDR3 region is CASSPRRVDDQPQHF. The CDR3, as DNA: TGTGCCAGCTCACCACGGCGGGTCGACGATCAGCCCCAGCATTTT.

V usage is TRBV11-2 and J usage is TRBJ2-6; 11 positions match TRBD1. The CDR3 covers 18 residues. Unmatched junction bases numbered 7, after V lost 5 bases and J lost 1 base. Germline values: CDR1 SGHAT, CDR2 FQNNGV. The CDR3 is CASSQAGQGASGANVLTF. In nucleotides, the CDR3 is TGTGCCAGCAGCCAAGCCGGACAGGGGGCTTCTGGGGCCAACGTCCTGACTTTC.

V is TRBV6-6 and J is TRBJ1-1, with 8 bases that match TRBD1. V lost 7 bases, J lost 4 bases, and 8 bases stayed unmatched. The CDR3 consists of 14 residues. CDR1 is MNHNY and CDR2 is SVGAGI in the germline V gene (reference sequence). The CDR3 loop reads CASKTTGGGTEAFF. CDR3 DNA: TGTGCCAGCAAAACAACAGGGGGAGGCACTGAAGCTTTCTTT.

The chain employs TRBV6-1 and TRBJ1-3; no clear D. The CDR3 runs 15 residues. V lost 2 bases to trimming and J lost 0 bases, with 8 bases between them. From germline, CDR1 is MNHNS and CDR2 SASEGT. The CDR3 DNA sequence: TGTGCCAGCAGTGAAAACCATAGCTCTGGAAACACCATATATTTT. It is translated as CASSENHSSGNTIYF.

The genes are TRBV5-1 and TRBJ2-7; maybe TRBD2 (5 bases). The V gene lost 1 base and the J gene lost 5 bases, with 16 bases spanning the gap. The germline gives CDR1 SGHRS, CDR2 YFSETQ. CDR3 size: 15 residues. The CDR3: CASSLIPPEVHEQYF. The CDR3 DNA follows: TGCGCCAGCAGCTTGATCCCACCGGAGGTTCACGAGCAGTACTTC. The complete variable domain, with remaining parts taken from reference TRBV5-1 and TRBJ2-7, reads KAGVTQTPRYLIKTRGQQVTLSCSPISGHRSVSWYQQTPGQGLQFLFEYFSETQRNKGNFPGRFSGRQFSNSRSEMNVSTLELGDSALYLCASSLIPPEVHEQYFGPGTRLTVT.

This chain joins TRBV28 and TRBJ1-2; D is undetermined. Germline V lookup: CDR1 MDHEN, CDR2 SYDVKM. This CDR3 contains 14 residues. V lost 2 bases, J lost 7 bases, and 14 bases lay in between. The CDR3 region is CASSLGRWGIGYTF. Here the CDR3 DNA reads TGTGCCAGCAGTTTAGGGAGGTGGGGAATTGGCTACACCTTC.

This chain links TRBV30 with TRBJ2-1; D gene uncertain. From germline, CDR1 is GTSNPN and CDR2 SVGIG (reference sequence). This CDR3 region has 13 residues. V dropped 3 bases and J dropped 4 bases, with 10 bases sitting between them. CDR3 nucleotides: TGTGCCTGGAGCGCGTACAGTTACAATGAGCAGTTCTTC. Amino acids: CAWSAYSYNEQFF.

The chain links TRBV9 to TRBJ1-2; D not resolved. This CDR3 is 13 amino acids long. The germline V and J ends were trimmed by 3 bases and 4 bases, with 10 bases remaining between them. Germline loops: CDR1 SGDLS, CDR2 YYNGEE. This chain's CDR3 is CASSGGSIYGYTF. As DNA, the CDR3 is TGTGCCAGCAGCGGAGGCAGCATCTATGGCTACACCTTC.

The chain carries TRBV25-1 and TRBJ2-7; possibly TRBD2 for D (6 bases). Germline assignment: CDR1 MGHDK and CDR2 SYGVNS. The CDR3 contains 14 residues. The V gene lost 5 bases and the J gene lost 1 base, with 12 bases spanning the gap. CDR3 bases: TGTGCCAGCAGTCCCCCGGGGGAGTCCTACGAGCAGTACTTC. It translates to CASSPPGESYEQYF.

The gene calls are TRBV5-1 and TRBJ1-6, with 7 bases fitting TRBD1. V dropped 0 bases and J dropped 7; count of bases not matched to a gene: 4. The CDR3 loop spans 15 amino acids. Germline lookup yields CDR1 SGHRS and CDR2 YFSETQ. The CDR3 DNA is TGCGCCAGCAGCTTGGTGGGACAGAGGAATTCACCCCTCCACTTT. Protein product: CASSLVGQRNSPLHF. Full variable domain (outside the CDR3, taken from reference TRBV5-1 and TRBJ1-6): KAGVTQTPRYLIKTRGQQVTLSCSPISGHRSVSWYQQTPGQGLQFLFEYFSETQRNKGNFPGRFSGRQFSNSRSEMNVSTLELGDSALYLCASSLVGQRNSPLHFGNGTRLTVT.

V usage is TRBV4-2 and J usage is TRBJ2-3; 10 nucleotides agree with TRBD2. V lost 0 bases to trimming and J lost 5 bases; unmatched junction nucleotides: 8. The V gene's germline CDR1 is LGHNA and CDR2 YNFKEQ. CDR3 length equals 17 residues. CDR3 coding DNA: TGTGCCAGCAGCCAAGATCGAACTAGCGGGGCGAGAGATACGCAGTATTTT. Its protein product is CASSQDRTSGARDTQYF.

The chain employs TRBV11-2 and TRBJ2-5; 7 positions agree with TRBD2. Germline loops: CDR1 SGHAT, CDR2 FQNNGV. After removal of 5 bases from V and 5 bases from J, the junction contained 14 bases not matched to a gene. CDR3 size: 16 residues. The CDR3 coding sequence is TGTGCCAGCAGCCCCGGCGAAGCGGGAATTTTGGAGACCCAGTACTTC. It yields the protein CASSPGEAGILETQYF.

V gene TRBV7-8 combines with J gene TRBJ2-2, with D tentatively TRBD2 (5 bases). The V gene lost 1 base and the J gene lost 7 bases, with 13 bases spanning the gap. The germline V gene encodes CDR1 SGHVS and CDR2 FQNEAQ. The CDR3 has 15 residues. CDR3 residues: CASSLVSGLGGELFF. In nucleotides, the CDR3 is TGTGCCAGCAGCTTAGTATCGGGGTTGGGCGGGGAGCTGTTTTTT.

The chain is built from TRBV10-3 and TRBJ2-7, with a weak D call TRBD2 (5 bases). Trimming left V 4 bases short and J 3 bases short, with 10 bases between. The CDR3 sequence is 13 residues long. CDR1 and CDR2 (germline): ENHRY, SYGVKD. Here the CDR3 DNA reads TGTGCCATCAGTGCCTCAGAGGGCTACGAGCAGTACTTC. It codes for CAISASEGYEQYF.

J is TRBJ2-7 and V is TRBV5-6; TRBD2 is a possible D gene (7 bases). V was shortened by 5 bases and J by 4 bases, with 16 bases between the two germline ends. CDR3 length equals 14 residues. CDR1 and CDR2 (germline): SGHDT, YYEEEE. CDR3 in DNA: TGTGCCAGCAGTTTGACGGGGGGCCGGTACGAGCAGTACTTC. Its protein product is CASSLTGGRYEQYF.

The J gene is TRBJ1-6, the V gene TRBV5-4; 7 nucleotides align to TRBD1. CDR1 is SGHNT and CDR2 is YYREEE in the germline V gene (reference sequence). Trimming at V came to 4 bases and at J to 2 bases, leaving 12 bases not matched to a gene. The CDR3 has 18 residues. Written as DNA, the CDR3 is TGTGCCAGCAGCGTAGCAGGACAGGTCCGCCCCTATAATTCACCCCTCCACTTT. Its protein product is CASSVAGQVRPYNSPLHF.

Remarks on this clone: A junction boundary mismatches the germline segment, possibly from a read error. This chain links TRBV19 with TRBJ1-2; no firm D call. The CDR3 loop spans 12 amino acids. Germline CDR1 is LNHDA and CDR2 is SQIVND (reference sequence). Here the CDR3 reads CASSPETLRPAF. As DNA, the CDR3 is TGTGCCAGTAGCCCAGAGACACTTAGACCCGCTTTC.

V gene TRBV7-9 combines with J gene TRBJ1-2; D remains ambiguous. This CDR3 region has 13 residues. V was trimmed by 5 bases and J by 4 bases, leaving 11 bases between them. The V gene's germline CDR1 is SEHNR and CDR2 FQNEAQ (reference sequence). For the CDR3, the DNA is TGTGCCAGCAGCCCGCCAGGTACCTATGGCTACACCTTC. Its protein product is CASSPPGTYGYTF.

The V and J genes are TRBV7-2 and TRBJ2-1; 14 bases align to TRBD2. CDR3 length: 17 amino acids. The V segment lost 5 bases and the J segment 9 bases; nucleotides outside the gene matches: 12. CDR1 and CDR2 from the germline V gene are SGHTA and FQGNSA. CDR3 sequence (DNA): TGTGCCAGCAGCCCAACGGGACTAGCGGGAGAAGATCTTGAGCAGTTCTTC. Encoded protein: CASSPTGLAGEDLEQFF.

The rearrangement uses TRBV4-1 and TRBJ2-1, with TRBD2 matching over 13 bases. V lost 1 base and J lost 9; bases outside the gene matches: 9. Germline CDR1 reads MGHRA; CDR2 reads YSYEKL. This CDR3 comprises 17 residues. The CDR3, as DNA: TGCGCCAGCAGCCAAGCCGCTTCGGGACTAGCGGGATGTGAGCAGTTCTTC. Amino acids: CASSQAASGLAGCEQFF.

The chain is built from TRBV6-1 and TRBJ2-7, with D perhaps matching TRBD1 (7 bases). This CDR3 comprises 14 residues. The V end lost 5 bases, the J end lost 5 bases, and 16 bases lay between the germline ends. The germline gives CDR1 MNHNS, CDR2 SASEGT. The DNA for the CDR3 is TGTGCCAGCAGTTTTTCAGGGGGGTTCAACGAGCAGTACTTC. Protein: CASSFSGGFNEQYF.

This chain uses TRBV2 with TRBJ2-1; D is perhaps TRBD1 (7 bases). Germline V gene sequence: CDR1 SNHLY, CDR2 FYNNEI. With 4 bases removed from V and 0 bases from J, the gap between germline ends came to 22 bases. CDR3 length: 19 amino acids. CDR3 coding DNA: TGTGCCAGCAGTGTCCAACCAGGGGGGATATCCAGCTCCTACAATGAGCAGTTCTTC. This gives the protein CASSVQPGGISSSYNEQFF.

The genes are TRBV19 and TRBJ1-6, with unresolved D. The V and J ends lost 3 bases and 9 bases respectively, with 9 bases between them. The CDR3 sequence is 13 residues long. The germline V gene encodes CDR1 LNHDA and CDR2 SQIVND (reference sequence). The CDR3 is CASSIRDSSPLHF. CDR3 nucleotides: TGTGCCAGTAGTATCCGGGATAGTTCACCCCTCCACTTT. The variable domain in full, completed from reference TRBV19 and TRBJ1-6, reads DGGITQSPKYLFRKEGQNVTLSCEQNLNHDAMYWYRQDPGQGLRLIYYSQIVNDFQKGDIAEGYSVSREKKESFPLTVTSAQKNPTAFYLCASSIRDSSPLHFGNGTRLTVT.

The V gene is TRBV15, the J gene TRBJ2-7, with TRBD2 identical over 8 bases. Germline V gene sequence: CDR1 LNHNV, CDR2 YYDKDF (reference sequence). The CDR3 runs 16 residues. V lost 3 bases and J lost 6; bases outside the gene matches: 13. CDR3 residues: CATSRPGGALGSEQYF. The DNA of the CDR3 is TGTGCCACCAGCAGGCCGGGAGGGGCACTAGGGAGCGAGCAGTACTTC.

The chain is built from TRBV6-5 and TRBJ1-4, with 7 bases fitting TRBD1. In germline, CDR1 is MNHEY, CDR2 SVGAGI. This CDR3 region has 14 residues. J gave up 8 bases and V 5 bases, and 8 bases lay outside the gene matches. The CDR3 sequence is CASSPTGRGEKLFF. Written as DNA, the CDR3 is TGTGCCAGCAGTCCGACAGGGCGTGGAGAAAAACTGTTTTTT.

The CDR3: CASSNLAGVPRKYF. In DNA form, the CDR3 reads TGTGCCAGTAGTAACCTAGCGGGAGTCCCTCGCAAGTATTTT. The rearrangement links TRBV19 to TRBJ2-3; 10 bases map to TRBD2. The CDR3 consists of 14 residues. From germline, CDR1 is LNHDA and CDR2 SQIVND (reference sequence). V gave up 4 bases and J gave up 13 bases; unmatched junction bases: 11.

J is TRBJ2-1 and V is TRBV9, with 8 bases matching TRBD1. CDR3 size: 14 residues. V shed 3 bases and J 6 bases; nucleotides not matched to a gene: 5. Per germline, CDR1 SGDLS and CDR2 YYNGEE. This CDR3 reads CASSAQGEGNEQFF. The CDR3 nucleotides read TGTGCCAGCAGCGCACAGGGGGAAGGCAATGAGCAGTTCTTC.